A single sample gave rise to the 9 T cell receptor beta chains below, sequenced in a study of blood T cell repertoires in COVID-19. Measured with immunoSEQ multiplex PCR; TCRdb has only the in-frame clones, and not every one. This repertoire shows around 300,000 clones, roughly 86% found once; its top ten account for less than 10%. Material for sequencing was peripheral blood. These receptors came from a man between 18 and 29 years old with active or convalescent COVID-19.

The rearrangement links TRBV4-1 to TRBJ1-1, with 9 nucleotides matching TRBD1. The V segment lost 2 bases and the J segment 10 bases; nucleotides outside the gene matches: 8. CDR3 length: 14 residues. Germline CDR1 MGHRA, CDR2 YSYEKL. The CDR3 is CASSQTRDRERAFF. Written as DNA, the CDR3 is TGCGCCAGCAGCCAAACACGGGACAGGGAGAGAGCTTTCTTT.

This clone came up once. The rearrangement links TRBV6-1 to TRBJ2-7; D possibly corresponds to TRBD2 (6 bases). Per germline, CDR1 MNHNS and CDR2 SASEGT. V lost 3 bases and J lost 4, with 13 bases in between. This CDR3 is built from 14 residues. CDR3 residues: CASSERGHGYEQYF. The CDR3 nucleotides are TGTGCCAGCAGTGAGCGGGGCCATGGATACGAGCAGTACTTC.

V is TRBV19 and J is TRBJ1-6; D is possibly TRBD1 (5 bases). The V end lost 2 bases, the J end lost 9 bases, and 14 bases lay between the germline ends. The CDR3 is made up of 15 amino acids. Germline V gives CDR1 LNHDA, CDR2 SQIVND (reference sequence). The CDR3 bases are TGTGCCAGTAGTATACAGTGGGGGGTCGGTTCACCCCTCCACTTT. It encodes CASSIQWGVGSPLHF.

The CDR3 region is CASSLPEARQTNTEAFF. The CDR3 region has the DNA TGTGCCAGCAGCTTACCCGAAGCTCGACAGACGAACACTGAAGCTTTCTTT. This sequence joins TRBV7-2 and TRBJ1-1, with a possible D match to TRBD1 (5 bases). Trimming stripped 2 bases from V and 1 base from J, with 17 bases between. Germline-derived CDR1 and CDR2 are SGHTA and FQGNSA. This CDR3 contains 17 residues.

CDR3 amino acids: CASTAGVEYEKLFF. As DNA, the CDR3 is TGTGCCAGCACAGCAGGGGTCGAGTATGAAAAACTGTTTTTT. The V gene is TRBV5-5, the J gene TRBJ1-4; D is possibly TRBD1 (6 bases). The CDR3 runs 14 residues. Trimming shortened V by 6 bases and J by 6 bases, and 15 bases separated the two germline ends. The germline CDR1 and CDR2 sequences are SGHKS and YYEKEE (reference sequence).

The chain employs TRBV6-5 and TRBJ2-5; D gene uncertain. V lost 2 bases to trimming and J lost 5 bases, with 12 bases between them. The CDR3 consists of 14 residues. The V gene's germline CDR1 is MNHEY and CDR2 SVGAGI. This CDR3 is CASSYAFREETQYF. The CDR3 DNA reads as TGTGCCAGCAGTTACGCGTTCCGAGAGGAGACCCAGTACTTC.

This clone was picked up one time. The chain employs TRBV7-6 and TRBJ2-4; TRBD1 might be the D (6 bases). Per the germline V gene, CDR1 is SGHVS and CDR2 is FNYEAQ. Trimming left V 5 bases short and J 0 bases short, with 17 bases between. The CDR3 runs to 17 residues. CDR3 nucleotide sequence: TGTGCCAGCAGCCCTGGGGACACCAATCTAGCCAAAAACATTCAGTACTTC. This gives the protein CASSPGDTNLAKNIQYF.

The chain is built from TRBV6-1 and TRBJ2-7, with D possibly TRBD1 on 6 matching bases. The germline V and J ends were trimmed by 2 bases and 2 bases, with 16 bases remaining between them. The CDR3 covers 16 residues. Germline-derived CDR1 and CDR2 are MNHNS and SASEGT. The CDR3 DNA reads TGTGCCAGCAGTGAATATGCAACAGGGAAGACCTACGAGCAGTACTTC. It codes for CASSEYATGKTYEQYF.

The chain combines TRBV10-3 with TRBJ1-5; unclear D gene. Trimming shortened V by 2 bases and J by 4 bases, and 9 bases separated the two germline ends. The CDR3 covers 14 residues. CDR1 and CDR2 from the germline V gene are ENHRY and SYGVKD. The CDR3 protein is CAISETTGNQPQHF. CDR3 nucleotides: TGTGCCATCAGTGAGACGACGGGGAATCAGCCCCAGCATTTT.